This T cell receptor (beta chain) was found in a study of blood T cell repertoires in COVID-19. Study overall: Acute-phase and convalescent COVID-19 samples originated in the United States, Italy and Spain. PBMCs, B-cell-depleted T cells, or T cells provided the cDNA or gDNA that made up the material.

Donors were grouped by their self-reported clinical history. The CDR3 totals 17 residues. Germline CDR1 is SGHDT and CDR2 is YYEEEE. V was pared by 0 bases and J by 2 bases, with 12 bases between. Authors' processing steps: Estimation of nucleated cell counts relied on the amplification of reference gene primers. Clones were read by immunoSEQ multiplex PCR, and TCRdb kept only the in-frame ones, dropping some. V, J and clone size were drawn from that table, and D and trimming were deduced from the DNA. Of hundreds of thousands of clones detected, 88% appear once; the ten largest clones hold around 3%.

This receptor was taken from a woman aged 45-65 years who had recovered from COVID-19. The genes are TRBV5-6 and TRBJ2-6; TRBD2 might be the D (5 bases). The sequenced sample consisted of PBMCs or T cells enriched from blood (not recorded which). CDR3 coding DNA: TGTGCCAGCAGCTTGGACGGGATCCCAACTGGGGCCAACGTCCTGACTTTC. Residues: CASSLDGIPTGANVLTF.